Listed below are T cell receptor beta chains from one sample, sequenced in a study of T cells in Graves' hyperthyroidism and ophthalmopathy. TCRdb ran MiXCR on the multiplex PCR reads and lists one entry per CDR3 protein. This table holds roughly 570,000 distinct CDR3 sequences, approximately 44% found once. Sequenced input: peripheral blood or thyroid tissue (not recorded which). The receptors shown here come from an adult woman with Graves' disease, either hyperthyroidism or ophthalmopathy (not recorded which). The CDR3 runs from the conserved cysteine through the conserved F or W. Each record gives: D gene, V gene, J gene, CDR3 protein. The D gene is left open where the match is weak.

.	TRBV28	TRBJ1-2	CASIAGDYGYTF
.	TRBV20-1	TRBJ1-1	CSAGQTGYNTEAFF
.	TRBV7-2	TRBJ2-7	CASSYGGQGLHEQYF
TRBD1	TRBV10-3	TRBJ2-7	CAIGTGDPYEQYF
TRBD1	TRBV7-2	TRBJ1-2	CASSQRQGIHYGYTF
.	TRBV29-1	TRBJ1-1	CSGGEYEAFF
.	TRBV7-9	TRBJ1-1	CASSTRHGEAEAFF
TRBD1	TRBV7-2	TRBJ2-6	CASSHRTGAGTEAF
.	TRBV7-9	TRBJ1-2	CASSLARANGYGYTF
TRBD2	TRBV13	.	CASRLGLAGPAYNEQYF
.	TRBV5-1	TRBJ1-6	CASSSEIAGAGGRNSPLHF
TRBD2	TRBV5-4	TRBJ2-7	CASSLGTREYEQYF
.	TRBV19	TRBJ2-7	CASRLAEGSYEQYF
.	TRBV10-3	TRBJ2-5	CAISEGGAGETQYF
TRBD1	TRBV11-2	TRBJ2-7	CASSRRRDRVSIEQYF
TRBD1	TRBV6-1	TRBJ1-5	CASSWTGGNQPQHF
.	TRBV20-1	TRBJ2-2	CSTRHPWGTGELFF
TRBD1	TRBV28	TRBJ2-5	CASTQTGVTETQYF
.	TRBV25-1	TRBJ2-7	CASSRGVAYEQYF
.	TRBV7-7	TRBJ1-4	CASSQDHEKLFF
.	TRBV11-2	TRBJ1-4	CASSLEAQSDEKLFF
.	TRBV7-9	TRBJ1-5	CASRSDQNQPQHF
.	TRBV29-1	TRBJ1-1	CSAPGMNTEAFF
.	TRBV11-1	TRBJ2-7	CACSAVGDYEQYF
.	TRBV5-1	TRBJ2-7	CASSSGARTYKGYEQYF
.	TRBV7-3	TRBJ2-1	CASSPTSSSYNEQFF
TRBD1	TRBV9	TRBJ2-2	CASSVVLGGNTGELFF
.	TRBV12-3/TRBV12-4	TRBJ1-3	CASRRSGGHGNTIYF
TRBD1	TRBV7-9	TRBJ2-5	CASSSGTGIQETQYF
.	TRBV2	TRBJ1-2	CASSELGVPYGYTF
.	TRBV14	TRBJ2-7	CASSQRLAYEQYF
.	TRBV6-1	TRBJ1-2	CASSEAQANYGYTF
.	TRBV7-9	TRBJ2-3	CASLETGYTDTQYF
.	TRBV29-1	TRBJ2-5	CSDWDGGTQYF
.	TRBV9	TRBJ1-6	CASSYWADSPLHF
.	TRBV2	TRBJ1-2	CASSYSDNEQIYGYTF
.	TRBV7-9	TRBJ1-2	CASSLVGMGGYTF
.	TRBV6-5	TRBJ2-5	CASSARYQETQYF
TRBD1	TRBV7-6	TRBJ1-2	CASSPRTGTVYGYTF
TRBD1	TRBV6-5	TRBJ1-6	CASIMKAGGNSPLHF
TRBD1	TRBV10-3	TRBJ1-2	CAISSQGGVEDDYTF
.	TRBV9	TRBJ2-2	CASSDYRGMNTGELFF
TRBD1	TRBV29-1	TRBJ1-4	CSAQGTGNEKLFF
.	TRBV19	TRBJ1-2	CAGSIRGVYGYTF
.	TRBV10-3	TRBJ2-5	CAISTGYAETQYF
TRBD1	TRBV7-8	TRBJ1-4	CASSLAYRGRFSDEKLFF
.	TRBV20-1	TRBJ2-7	CSARNMAGSSYEQYF
.	TRBV4-2	TRBJ2-7	CASSQGFDNVVEQYF
TRBD2	TRBV9	TRBJ2-5	CASSVGGGLGETQYF
.	TRBV27	TRBJ1-6	CASSSRQVFSYNSPLHF
TRBD1	TRBV12-3/TRBV12-4	TRBJ1-4	CASSPGDREGEKLFF
.	TRBV15	TRBJ1-5	CATSRGTANQPQHF
TRBD2	TRBV2	TRBJ2-5	CASNAPRGGTSGTETQYF